This entry describes one TCR beta chain. The sample holds many counts of this clonotype. The clone's antigen remains unknown. No base quality information exists; no much larger clone differs at one position. This beta chain is off target for a library built for alpha chains, so its abundance means little. According to the germline V gene (reference sequence), CDR1 reads MNHEY and CDR2 reads SMNVEV. The CDR3 covers 12 residues, taking in both the cysteine and the phenylalanine. Of the read, only the CDR3 DNA is kept; its 36 bases are in frame from base 1. Relative to germline, V is 6 bases shorter and J is 4 bases shorter, with 6 bases between their ends. The entry originates in a study of spatial heterogeneity in lung cancer (dated by TCRdb to the late 2010s). Describing the broader study: Beta-chain transcripts were consistently detected in greater numbers than alpha-chain transcripts, which likely reflects a higher abundance of beta-chain transcripts. Nonsynonymous mutation counts, determined by whole-exome sequencing of tumor tissue, were related to TCR repertoire features. TCR alpha and beta repertoires were quantitatively compared across multiple tumor regions, matched nontumor lung and blood in non-small cell lung cancer. At surgery, both alpha and beta chains were TCR-sequenced in 200 to 250 tumor regions, about 61 matched nontumor lung samples and 50 to 60 PBMC samples. In the raw uncorrected reads, each unique combination of TCR and UMI appeared more than ten times on average.

The library came from 5' RACE. Instrument used: NextSeq 500. To allow correction of PCR and sequencing errors, the TCR library protocol tagged every TCR cDNA molecule with a unique molecular identifier. In the original analysis: TCR identification, UMI-based error correction and CDR3 extraction were performed with Decombinator tools. Expanded TCRs were defined as those above a frequency of 2 per 1,000, corresponding to the top 1% of the tumor frequency distribution. Each repertoire was subsampled 100 times to 5,000 TCRs, after which Renyi diversity was computed with the R vegan package. CDR3 similarity networks were constructed using string-kernel similarity of amino acid triplets, with links drawn between CDR3s whose pairwise similarity was above 0.82. TCRdb trimmed the raw reads at Q25, called clones with MiXCR and kept productive beta chains. Rows with a matching CDR3 protein are joined into one entry that keeps the most common DNA and genes. The V and J calls come from TCRdb's annotation, not from the publication. This sample lists about 10,000 distinct CDR3 sequences; roughly 3.5% were detected once. The top ten clones comprise 40% to 65% of the sample.

On the study overall, not on this receptor specifically: Confirming at a functional level the hypothesis that regional TCRs recognize regional mutations was considered to require additional single-cell paired TCR alpha and beta sequencing. Ubiquitous expanded tumor TCRs were found in blood more often at tumor resection than at routine follow-up.

This specimen's time point label, per the study, means: sample taken at primary tumor resection. Whole RNA extracted from tumor and nontumor lung tissue, or from cryopreserved PBMC samples, was used for TCR sequencing without cell sorting. Donors were 72 patients with early-stage, untreated non-small cell lung cancer from the lung TRACERx cohort. Patients were selected for TCR sequencing only if sufficient RNA was available from at least two tumor regions. The receptor was derived from a female donor with early-stage non-small cell lung cancer. The sample consisted of PBMCs, taken at surgery. This receptor chain uses TRBV27 and TRBJ1-4; the D gene is unclear. Here is the DNA: TGTGCCAGCAGGGCTTATAATGAAAAACTGTTTTTT. This yields the protein CASRAYNEKLFF.